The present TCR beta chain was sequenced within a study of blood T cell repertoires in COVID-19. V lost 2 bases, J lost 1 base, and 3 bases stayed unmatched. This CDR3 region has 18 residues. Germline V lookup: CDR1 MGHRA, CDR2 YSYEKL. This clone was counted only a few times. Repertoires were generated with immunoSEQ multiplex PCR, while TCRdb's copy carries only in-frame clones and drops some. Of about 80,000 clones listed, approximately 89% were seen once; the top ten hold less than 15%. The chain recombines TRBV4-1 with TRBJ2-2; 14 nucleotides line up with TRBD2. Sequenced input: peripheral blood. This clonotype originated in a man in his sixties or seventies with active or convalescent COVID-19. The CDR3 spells CASSQPGTSGGNTGELFF. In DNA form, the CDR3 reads TGCGCCAGCAGCCAACCCGGGACTAGCGGGGGGAACACCGGGGAGCTGTTTTTT.